One and the same sample provided the 6 T cell receptor beta chains below, sequenced in a study of shared clonotypes between healthy human individuals (dated by TCRdb to 2018 to 2020). Library prep was done by the immunoSEQ multiplex PCR assay. TCRdb re-hosts the immuneACCESS table, in-frame sequences only. Its copies lack some clones; in the studies checked, an unresolved V gene accounts for under half of them, and the cause for the rest is not known. The sample has around 2.1 million clones on record, around 95% of them singletons. The top ten clonotypes cover less than 0.15% of the sample. The sequenced material came from naive CD4+ T cells sorted from blood. The sample's cell subset or site label is to be understood as: CD45RA+ positively selected. The receptor source for this set is a young man in good health.

The sample holds one count of this clone. The chain uses TRBV5-1 and TRBJ2-2, with D perhaps being TRBD1 or TRBD2 (7 bases each). V dropped 4 bases and J dropped 7 bases, with 26 bases sitting between them. The germline V gene encodes CDR1 SGHRS and CDR2 YFSETQ. CDR3 length: 18 amino acids. CDR3 amino acids: CASSEQGFQGLADGELFF. CDR3 in DNA: TGCGCCAGCAGCGAACAGGGGTTTCAAGGTCTAGCGGACGGGGAGCTGTTTTTT.

The chain joins TRBV5-1 to TRBJ1-1; 11 nucleotides agree with TRBD1. V lost 0 bases, J lost 1 base, and 2 bases stayed unmatched. Looked up from germline, CDR1 is SGHRS and CDR2 is YFSETQ. The CDR3 spans 16 residues. Written as DNA, the CDR3 is TGCGCCAGCAGCTTGGGGACAGGGGGCACGAACACTGAAGCTTTCTTT. Translation: CASSLGTGGTNTEAFF. Full variable domain (outside the CDR3, taken from reference TRBV5-1 and TRBJ1-1): KAGVTQTPRYLIKTRGQQVTLSCSPISGHRSVSWYQQTPGQGLQFLFEYFSETQRNKGNFPGRFSGRQFSNSRSEMNVSTLELGDSALYLCASSLGTGGTNTEAFFGQGTRLTVV.

As concerns this clone: Additional DNA sequences in this sample encode the identical CDR3. This rearrangement joins TRBV7-2 to TRBJ1-1; the D gene is possibly TRBD1 (6 bases). V lost 3 bases and J lost 4, with 9 bases in between. There are 13 residues in the CDR3. The germline CDR1 and CDR2 sequences are SGHTA and FQGNSA. Written as DNA, the CDR3 is TGTGCCAGCAGCTTGGGGGGGCCCACTGAAGCTTTCTTT. It is translated as CASSLGGPTEAFF.

The rearrangement joins TRBV6-1 to TRBJ2-1; D is tentatively TRBD1 or TRBD2 (5 bases each). Germline-derived CDR1 and CDR2 are MNHNS and SASEGT. The CDR3 spans 11 residues. Deletions cut 5 bases from V and 10 bases from J, with 9 bases between. CDR3 loop: CASSHWDEQFF. The CDR3 nucleotides are TGTGCCAGCAGTCACTGGGACGAGCAGTTCTTC.

The chain links TRBV10-3 to TRBJ2-4; D is ambiguous. Germline V gives CDR1 ENHRY, CDR2 SYGVKD. This CDR3 contains 11 residues. V was trimmed by 10 bases and J by 12 bases, leaving 16 bases between them. CDR3 coding DNA: TGTGCCAGTCTCAGTCAGGCCTATCAGTACTTC. It codes for CASLSQAYQYF.

The J gene is TRBJ2-6, the V gene TRBV5-4; D is undetermined. Per germline, CDR1 SGHNT and CDR2 YYREEE (reference sequence). The germline V and J ends were trimmed by 4 bases and 2 bases, with 16 bases remaining between them. CDR3 length: 17 amino acids. The CDR3 region has the DNA TGTGCCAGCAGCCCACCGATGGCAGGAGCTGGGGCCAACGTCCTGACTTTC. It codes for CASSPPMAGAGANVLTF.